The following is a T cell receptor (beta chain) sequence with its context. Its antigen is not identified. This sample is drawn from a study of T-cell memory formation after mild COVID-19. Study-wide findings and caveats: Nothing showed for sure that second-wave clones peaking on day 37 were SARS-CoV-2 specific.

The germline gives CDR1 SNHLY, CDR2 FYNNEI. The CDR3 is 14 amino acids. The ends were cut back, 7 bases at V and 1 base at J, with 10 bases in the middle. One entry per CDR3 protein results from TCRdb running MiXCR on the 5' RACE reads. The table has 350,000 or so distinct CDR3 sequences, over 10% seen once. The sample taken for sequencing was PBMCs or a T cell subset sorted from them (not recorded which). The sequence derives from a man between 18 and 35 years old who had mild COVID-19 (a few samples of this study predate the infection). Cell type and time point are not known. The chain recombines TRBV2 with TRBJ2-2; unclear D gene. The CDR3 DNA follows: TGTGCCAGCACCGTGAGTAGGAACACCGGGGAGCTGTTTTTT. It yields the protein CASTVSRNTGELFF.